This is a list of T cell receptor beta chains from one sample in a study of response to subunit inactivated influenza vaccine. Each CDR3 protein is one row after TCRdb ran MiXCR on the RT-PCR reads. Of hundreds of thousands of distinct CDR3 sequences detected, 14% appear once; the ten largest clones hold 7.6%. The source was PBMCs from blood, collected roughly 15 days before vaccination. The receptors here all came from a man in his fifties who received an inactivated influenza vaccine. CDR3s include the opening cysteine and the closing phenylalanine or tryptophan. Each record gives: V gene, D gene, clone size, J gene, CDR3 protein, CDR3 DNA. D genes are given only for firm matches. Rows give clone size only sometimes, using once, few, many, or a class for an expanded clone.

>TRBV11-2|.|.|TRBJ2-5
CASGNFQETQYF
TGTGCCAGCGGGAACTTCCAAGAGACCCAGTACTTC
>TRBV25-1|TRBD1|few|TRBJ1-2
CASTPGQSYGYTF
TGTGCCAGCACCCCGGGACAGAGCTATGGCTACACCTTC
>TRBV7-1|.|.|TRBJ2-3
CASSSWGGTGDNTYPSTDTQYF
TGTGCCAGCAGCTCCTGGGGGGGAACTGGGGACAATACATACCCAAGCACAGATACGCAGTATTTT
>TRBV6-1|.|many|TRBJ2-3
CASMKEKAFSTDTQYF
TGTGCCAGCATGAAAGAGAAAGCATTCAGCACAGATACGCAGTATTTT
>TRBV19|TRBD1|.|TRBJ2-1
CASGQGTSYNEQFF
TGTGCCAGTGGACAGGGGACTTCTTACAATGAGCAGTTCTTC
>TRBV4-3|.|few|TRBJ2-1
CASSLSRGRYNEQFF
TGCGCCAGCAGTTTAAGTAGGGGACGGTACAATGAGCAGTTCTTC
>TRBV7-2|TRBD1|.|TRBJ2-7
CASSLATGGEQYF
TGTGCCAGCAGCTTAGCGACAGGGGGCGAGCAGTACTTC
>TRBV5-1|.|few|TRBJ1-2
CASSFLGVDYGYTF
TGCGCCAGCAGCTTTCTGGGGGTCGACTATGGCTACACCTTC
>TRBV11-2|TRBD2|.|TRBJ2-1
CASSWGGLAGAPSWEQFF
TGTGCCAGCAGCTGGGGGGGCCTAGCGGGGGCCCCCTCTTGGGAGCAGTTCTTC
>TRBV12-3/TRBV12-4|TRBD1|few|TRBJ2-1
CASGSRGQGAYNEQFF
TGTGCCAGCGGGAGTAGGGGGCAGGGGGCCTACAATGAGCAGTTCTTC
>TRBV12-3/TRBV12-4|.|many|TRBJ1-4
CASSLAPVADPGEKLFF
TGTGCCAGCAGTTTAGCGCCGGTGGCAGACCCTGGTGAAAAACTGTTTTTT
>TRBV7-2|TRBD2|few|TRBJ2-2
CASSFAGTSGNGELFF
TGTGCCAGCAGCTTCGCCGGGACTAGCGGGAACGGGGAGCTGTTTTTT
>TRBV6-1|.|.|TRBJ1-1
CASSEVYTGEAFF
TGTGCCAGCAGTGAAGTGTATACGGGCGAAGCTTTCTTT
>TRBV2|.|many|TRBJ2-1
CASSVGPVANNEQFF
TGTGCCAGCAGTGTAGGCCCAGTCGCGAACAATGAGCAGTTCTTC
>TRBV21-1|.|.|TRBJ2-7
CASSKVSGQGSYEQYF
TGTGCCAGCAGCAAAGTTTCCGGACAGGGGTCCTACGAGCAGTACTTC
>TRBV5-1|.|few|TRBJ2-6
CASSLGGVSGANVLTF
TGCGCCAGCAGCTTGGGGGGAGTTTCTGGGGCCAACGTCCTGACTTTC